A single T cell receptor beta chain is shown here with its context. Its target is not known. This sample includes further DNA sequences coding for the same CDR3. These data originate in a study of shared clonotypes between healthy human individuals. Study results and limitations: Larger estimated richness was generally recorded for naive subsets relative to memory subsets. The four-donor shared clonotypes exceeded non-shared clonotypes in generation probability, with non-shared ones scoring lower.

On sorted subsets, replicate PCRs used about 200 ng DNA, or 25,000 to 35,000 T cell genomes. The assay was immunoSEQ multiplex PCR, and TCRdb's table has in-frame clones only and misses some. The table shows under 1,900,000 clones, with about 98.5% occurring only once. The sequenced material came from naive CD4+ T cells sorted from blood. Subset meaning: CD45RA+ positively selected. The sequence derives from a man between 25 and 39 years old in good health.

The CDR3 sequence is CASSLSTGNYGYTF. CDR3 DNA sequence: TGCGCCAGCAGCTTGAGTACAGGGAACTATGGCTACACCTTC. The genes are TRBV5-1 and TRBJ1-2, with D perhaps matching TRBD1 (6 bases). The CDR3 totals 14 residues. Trimming cost V 1 base and J 2 bases, with 9 bases left between them. Germline assignment: CDR1 SGHRS and CDR2 YFSETQ.